This is a list of T cell receptor beta chains from one sample in a study of CD8 T cells in ankylosing spondylitis. Each CDR3 protein is one row after TCRdb ran MiXCR on the 5' RACE reads. The table shows some 220,000 distinct CDR3 sequences, with just under 7.5% occurring only once. Sequencing was performed on blood, either unsorted or a sorted T cell fraction (not recorded which). The receptors originated from a male donor with ankylosing spondylitis. CDR3s include the opening cysteine and the closing phenylalanine or tryptophan. The order of the fields is V gene, J gene, D gene, CDR3 protein. D genes are given only for firm matches.

V: TRBV4-3; J: TRBJ2-3; D: NA; CDR3: CASSQEGSTDTQYF
V: TRBV27; J: TRBJ2-7; D: TRBD1; CDR3: CASRPGTAFYEQYF
V: TRBV7-9; J: TRBJ2-3; D: TRBD2; CDR3: CASSSGLAADTQYF
V: TRBV3-1; J: TRBJ1-6; D: TRBD1; CDR3: CASSQDPGGEDNSPLHF
V: TRBV27; J: TRBJ2-7; D: TRBD2; CDR3: CASSLSSGSPYEQYF
V: TRBV20-1; J: TRBJ1-1; D: NA; CDR3: CSARRSGRSNTEAFF
V: TRBV15; J: TRBJ2-1; D: NA; CDR3: CATSRDSTRTDNEQFF
V: TRBV5-1; J: TRBJ2-7; D: TRBD1; CDR3: CASSNQQGNEQYF
V: TRBV7-2; J: TRBJ2-3; D: NA; CDR3: CASSPLGTRFTDTQYF
V: TRBV5-1; J: TRBJ2-1; D: NA; CDR3: CASSPPGIYNEQFF
V: TRBV11-2; J: TRBJ2-3; D: TRBD2; CDR3: CASSFASGRTDTQYF
V: TRBV7-8; J: TRBJ2-7; D: TRBD1; CDR3: CASSLVGTGYGEQYF
V: TRBV28; J: TRBJ2-2; D: NA; CDR3: CASRPTLNNRELFF
V: TRBV30; J: TRBJ2-7; D: NA; CDR3: CAWSFGTGSYEQYF
V: TRBV12-3/TRBV12-4; J: TRBJ2-3; D: TRBD1; CDR3: CASSYPQGATDTQYF
V: TRBV10-3; J: TRBJ2-2; D: TRBD1; CDR3: CAILVGTGVPGELFF
V: TRBV20-1; J: TRBJ2-1; D: NA; CDR3: CSARDGGPVSYNEQFF
V: TRBV11-2; J: TRBJ2-3; D: TRBD1; CDR3: CASSLPRTGYDTQYF